The T cell receptor beta chain under discussion was sequenced for a study of spatial heterogeneity in lung cancer. As to time point: sample taken at primary tumor resection. Sequencing was performed on whole RNA extracted from tumor and nontumor lung tissue, or from frozen PBMC, and the material was left unsorted. Each CDR3 protein is one row after TCRdb ran MiXCR on the 5' RACE reads. This sample yields about 50,000 distinct CDR3 sequences, of which 7.5% to 9% are seen a single time; 10% to 15% belongs to the top ten. The CDR3 has 14 amino acids. V lost 3 bases and J lost 6, with 12 bases in between. Germline V CDR1 and CDR2: LGHNT, FRNRAP.

The origin of this receptor is a female donor with early-stage non-small cell lung cancer. The chain recombines TRBV12-5 with TRBJ2-1, with D possibly matching TRBD2 (5 bases). The specimen comprised PBMCs, sampled at surgery. Here the CDR3 reads CASGLSIATNEQFF. The DNA for the CDR3 is TGTGCTAGTGGTTTATCTATAGCGACCAATGAGCAGTTCTTC.